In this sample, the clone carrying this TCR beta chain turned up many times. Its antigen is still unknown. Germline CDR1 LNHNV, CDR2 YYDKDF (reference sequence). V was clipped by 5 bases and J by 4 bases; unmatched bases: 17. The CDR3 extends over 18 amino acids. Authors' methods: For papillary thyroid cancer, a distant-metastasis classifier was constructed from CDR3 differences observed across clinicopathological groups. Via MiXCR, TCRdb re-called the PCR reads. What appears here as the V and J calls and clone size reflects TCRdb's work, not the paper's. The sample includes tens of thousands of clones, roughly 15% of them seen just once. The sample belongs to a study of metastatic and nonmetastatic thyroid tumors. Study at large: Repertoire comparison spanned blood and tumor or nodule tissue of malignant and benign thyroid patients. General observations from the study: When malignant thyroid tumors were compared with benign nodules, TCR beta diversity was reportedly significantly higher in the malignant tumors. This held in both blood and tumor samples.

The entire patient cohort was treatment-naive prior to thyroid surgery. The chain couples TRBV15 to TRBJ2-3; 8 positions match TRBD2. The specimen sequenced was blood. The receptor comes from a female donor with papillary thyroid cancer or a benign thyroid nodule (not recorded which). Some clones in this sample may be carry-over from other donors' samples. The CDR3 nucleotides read TGTGCCACCAGCTCCCGGATTGGAGCAGCGGGAGCGGCAGATACGCAGTATTTT. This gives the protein CATSSRIGAAGAADTQYF.